This T cell receptor beta chain appears in the sequencing data of a study of blood T cell repertoires in COVID-19. This CDR3 region has 16 residues. Looked up from germline, CDR1 is SGHRS and CDR2 is YFSETQ. Deletions cut 0 bases from V and 5 bases from J, with 14 bases between. This table comes from immunoSEQ multiplex PCR, and its TCRdb copy is limited to in-frame clones, with some not included. The sample lists 150,000 to 200,000 clones, about 72% seen once, with 15% to 20% in the top ten. The specimen sequenced was PBMCs or T cells enriched from blood (not recorded which). The rearrangement joins TRBV5-1 to TRBJ2-2; tentatively, D is TRBD1 (5 bases). This TCR came from a woman aged 50 to 60 who had recovered from COVID-19. In DNA form, the CDR3 reads TGCGCCAGCAGCTTGGTTTTAGGGGCTTCGACCGGGGAGCTGTTTTTT. Protein sequence: CASSLVLGASTGELFF.